The source of this TCR beta chain is a study of tumour-infiltrating T cells in Burkitt lymphoma. Study at large: Overall and progression-free survival were predicted by productive clonality.

V was pared by 5 bases and J by 0 bases, with 20 bases between. The germline V gene has CDR1 SGHRS and CDR2 YFSETQ. CDR3 size: 17 residues. Some clones are missing from TCRdb's copy, which holds only in-frame ones; the method was immunoSEQ multiplex PCR. The sample consists of 12,000 to 15,000 clones, around 30% of them appearing once. The sequenced sample consisted of tumor tissue. The sequence was collected from a human donor with diffuse large B-cell lymphoma. This rearrangement joins TRBV5-1 to TRBJ1-1; D may be TRBD1 (6 bases). The CDR3 DNA reads TGCGCCAGCAGACCAGGACAGCCCCGGCTTATGAACACTGAAGCTTTCTTT. It translates to CASRPGQPRLMNTEAFF. Using reference TRBV5-1 and TRBJ1-1 for the parts outside the CDR3, the full variable domain is KAGVTQTPRYLIKTRGQQVTLSCSPISGHRSVSWYQQTPGQGLQFLFEYFSETQRNKGNFPGRFSGRQFSNSRSEMNVSTLELGDSALYLCASRPGQPRLMNTEAFFGQGTRLTVV.